This note documents a single T cell receptor beta chain sequence. The ends were cut back, 1 base at V and 6 bases at J, with 10 bases in the middle. The germline V gene has CDR1 LGHDT and CDR2 YNNKEL (reference sequence). The CDR3 runs to 13 residues. The data derive from a study of blood T cell repertoires in COVID-19. Repertoires were generated with immunoSEQ multiplex PCR, while TCRdb's copy carries only in-frame clones and drops some. In the table there are about 74,000 clones, more than 75% of which are singletons. Sequenced input: peripheral blood. The chain recombines TRBV3-1 (or the pseudogene TRBV3-2) with TRBJ2-7; a weak D match, TRBD2 (5 bases). This sequence originates from a man aged 45-60 years with acute or convalescent COVID-19. The CDR3 bases are TGTGCCAGCAGCCAAGGGCAGAGGGTCGAGCAGTACTTC. It yields the protein CASSQGQRVEQYF.